The following is a T cell receptor beta chain sequence with its context. Its antigen is undetermined. The data derive from a study of T cell responses to AZD1222 COVID-19 vaccine. Study-level points and caveats: Spike-specific TCR breadth and depth were elevated following two AZD1222 doses. Seropositive status at baseline applied to only 5 to 7 AZD1222 recipients. Epitopes outside B.1.351 and B.1.1.7 mutated regions reportedly drew nearly half of spike TCRs. Clonal diversity may have been underestimated, and the donors were mostly white British, with more females than males.

Produced via immunoSEQ multiplex PCR; TCRdb's table is partial and in-frame only. The sample has under 150,000 clones; almost 95% are singletons. This CDR3 spans 10 amino acids. The V gene lost 5 bases and the J gene lost 2 bases, with 3 bases spanning the gap. Germline CDR1 DFQATT, CDR2 SNEGSKA (reference sequence). The V call is TRBV20-1, the J call TRBJ2-5; no reliable D call. The specimen comprised peripheral blood, sampled 28 days after the second AZD1222 dose. The clonotype originates from an adult who received the AZD1222 COVID-19 vaccine. CDR3 amino acids: CSASQETQYF. CDR3 sequence (DNA): TGCAGTGCTTCTCAAGAGACCCAGTACTTC.